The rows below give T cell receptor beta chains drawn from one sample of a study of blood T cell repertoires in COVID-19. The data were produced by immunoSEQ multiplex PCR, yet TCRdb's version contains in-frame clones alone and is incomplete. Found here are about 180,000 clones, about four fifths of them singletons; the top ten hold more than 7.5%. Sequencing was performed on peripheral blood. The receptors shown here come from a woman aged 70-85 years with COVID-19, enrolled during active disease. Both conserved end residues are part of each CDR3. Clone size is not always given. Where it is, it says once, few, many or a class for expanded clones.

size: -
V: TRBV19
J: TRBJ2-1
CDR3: CASSTLAGPPELMFF

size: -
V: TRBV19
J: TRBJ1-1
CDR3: CASRGQPNTEAFF

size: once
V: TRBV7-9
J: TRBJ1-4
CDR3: CASSSWGQPNEKLFF

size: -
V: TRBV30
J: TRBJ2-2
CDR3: CAWSVKRANTGELFF

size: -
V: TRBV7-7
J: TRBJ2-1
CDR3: CASSLGTSGTHEQFF

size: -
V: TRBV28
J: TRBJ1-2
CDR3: CASRNPRVPRGDGYTF

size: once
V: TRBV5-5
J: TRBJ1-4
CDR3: CASKTGQGMDKLFF

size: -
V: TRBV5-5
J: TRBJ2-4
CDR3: CASSGEVSIQYF

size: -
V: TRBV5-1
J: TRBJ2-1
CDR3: CASSLGRRGGADEQFF

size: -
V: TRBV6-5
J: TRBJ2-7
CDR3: CAGGRESGEQYF

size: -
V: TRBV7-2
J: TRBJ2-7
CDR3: CASRMGGDSYEQYF

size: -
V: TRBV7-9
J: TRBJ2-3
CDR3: CASSSREFTQYF

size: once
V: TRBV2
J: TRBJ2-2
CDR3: CASRETRVDTGELFF

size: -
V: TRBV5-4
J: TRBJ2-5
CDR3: CASSFRSEGTETQYF

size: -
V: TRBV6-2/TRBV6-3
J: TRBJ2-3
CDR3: CASSYTTSGRHTQYF

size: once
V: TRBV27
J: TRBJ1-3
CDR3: CASSFSRQGNTIYF

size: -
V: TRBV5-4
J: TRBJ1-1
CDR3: CASSVGQDTEAFF

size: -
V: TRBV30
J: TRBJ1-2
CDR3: CAWTPRTGHGYTF

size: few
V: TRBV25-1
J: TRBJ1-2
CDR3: CASSELSYGYTF

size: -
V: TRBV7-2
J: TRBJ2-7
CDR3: CASSNQRSSYEQYF

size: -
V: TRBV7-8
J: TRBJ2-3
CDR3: CASSLAGGHTQYF

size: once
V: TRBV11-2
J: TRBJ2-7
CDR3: CASSSNRQAYEQYF

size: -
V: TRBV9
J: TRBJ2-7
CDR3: CASSPHPSGTIYSEQYF

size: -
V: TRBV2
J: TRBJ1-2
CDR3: CASSEQGEPYGYTF

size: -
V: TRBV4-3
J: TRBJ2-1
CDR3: CASSQDALSSGSAYNEQFF

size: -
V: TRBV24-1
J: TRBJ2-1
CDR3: CATSDRKTGTEVLNEQFF

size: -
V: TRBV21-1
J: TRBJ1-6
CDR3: CASQGTNSPLHF

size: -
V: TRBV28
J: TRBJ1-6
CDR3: CASSLTAAYNSPLHF

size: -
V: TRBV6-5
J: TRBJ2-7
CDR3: CASSYSNNYEQYF

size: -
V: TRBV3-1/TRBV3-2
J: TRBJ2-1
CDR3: CASSPMGQGPFNEQFF

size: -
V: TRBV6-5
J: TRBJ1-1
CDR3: CASSYWSSGGGSEAFF

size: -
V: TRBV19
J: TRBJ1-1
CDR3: CASKGDRPRMNTEAFF

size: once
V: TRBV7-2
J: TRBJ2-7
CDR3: CASSLAWAGTYEQYF